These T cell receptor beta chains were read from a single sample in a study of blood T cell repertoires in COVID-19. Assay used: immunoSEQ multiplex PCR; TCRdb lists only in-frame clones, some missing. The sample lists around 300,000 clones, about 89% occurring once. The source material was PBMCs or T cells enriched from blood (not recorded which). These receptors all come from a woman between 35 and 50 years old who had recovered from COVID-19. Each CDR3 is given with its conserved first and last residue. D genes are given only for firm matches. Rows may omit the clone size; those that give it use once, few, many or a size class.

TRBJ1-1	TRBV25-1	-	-	CASSAGQKAFF	TGTGCCAGCAGTGCCGGACAGAAAGCTTTCTTT
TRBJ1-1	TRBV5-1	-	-	CASRVGQAMENTEAFF	TGCGCCAGTCGTGTCGGCCAGGCGATGGAGAACACTGAAGCTTTCTTT
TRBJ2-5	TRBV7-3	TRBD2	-	CASSLGLEETQYF	TGTGCCAGCAGCTTGGGACTAGAAGAGACCCAGTACTTC
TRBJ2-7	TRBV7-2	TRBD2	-	CASSLPSGFYEQYF	TGTGCCAGCAGCTTACCTAGCGGGTTCTACGAGCAGTACTTC
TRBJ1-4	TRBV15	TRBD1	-	CATRDRDAEKLFF	TGTGCCACCAGGGACAGGGATGCAGAAAAACTGTTTTTT
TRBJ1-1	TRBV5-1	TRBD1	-	CASSLAQGVGTEAFF	TGCGCCAGCAGCTTGGCCCAGGGGGTTGGGACTGAAGCTTTCTTT
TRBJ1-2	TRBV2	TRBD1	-	CASRGQGLTYGYTF	TGTGCCAGTCGCGGACAGGGGTTGACCTATGGCTACACCTTC
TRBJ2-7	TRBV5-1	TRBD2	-	CASSLIPGTSGAEQYF	TGCGCCAGCAGCTTGATCCCCGGGACTAGCGGGGCCGAGCAGTACTTC
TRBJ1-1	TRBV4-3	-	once	CASSQDSRGAAGAEAFF	TGCGCCAGCAGCCAAGACTCCAGGGGAGCCGCGGGGGCTGAAGCTTTCTTT
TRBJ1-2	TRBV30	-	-	CAWSGGGGYGYTF	TGTGCCTGGAGTGGTGGGGGAGGCTATGGCTACACCTTC
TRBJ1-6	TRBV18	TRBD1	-	CASSQDRGDSPLHF	TGTGCCAGCTCACAGGACAGGGGAGATTCACCCCTCCACTTT
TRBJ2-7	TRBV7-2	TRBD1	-	CASSLRAGQGESYEQYF	TGTGCCAGCAGCTTAAGGGCAGGACAGGGGGAATCCTACGAGCAGTACTTC
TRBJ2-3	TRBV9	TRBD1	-	CASSPQGSSGGFTDTQYF	TGTGCCAGCAGCCCCCAAGGGAGTTCAGGGGGATTCACAGATACGCAGTATTTT
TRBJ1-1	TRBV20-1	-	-	CSASHGGTEAFF	TGCAGTGCTAGTCACGGGGGCACTGAAGCTTTCTTT
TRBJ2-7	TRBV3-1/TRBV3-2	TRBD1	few	CASSRRGGQGGYEQYF	TGTGCCAGCAGCCGCAGGGGCGGACAGGGAGGCTACGAGCAGTACTTC
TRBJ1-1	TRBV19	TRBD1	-	CASSSRDSLPEAFF	TGTGCCAGTAGTAGCCGGGACAGCCTCCCAGAAGCTTTCTTT
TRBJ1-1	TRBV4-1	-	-	CASSRELNTEAFF	TGCGCCAGCAGCCGGGAGTTAAACACTGAAGCTTTCTTT
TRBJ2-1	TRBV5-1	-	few	CASSLTILASNEQFF	TGCGCCAGCAGCTTGACAATCCTAGCGAGCAATGAGCAGTTCTTC
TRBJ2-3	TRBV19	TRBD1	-	CASSPDRGTDTQYF	TGTGCCAGTAGCCCGGACAGGGGCACAGATACGCAGTATTTT
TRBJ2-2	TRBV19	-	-	CASRIQGNTGELFF	TGTGCCAGTAGGATACAGGGAAACACCGGGGAGCTGTTTTTT
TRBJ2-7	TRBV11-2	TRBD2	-	CASSHAGGGLPYEQYF	TGTGCCAGCAGCCACGCCGGGGGGGGCTTACCCTACGAGCAGTACTTC
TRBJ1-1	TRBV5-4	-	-	CASSSRTVMNTEAFF	TGTGCCAGCAGCTCCAGGACAGTTATGAACACTGAAGCTTTCTTT
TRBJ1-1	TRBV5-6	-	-	CASSLDGRPNTEAFF	TGTGCCAGCAGCTTGGATGGGAGACCCAACACTGAAGCTTTCTTT
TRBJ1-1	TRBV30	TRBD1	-	CAWSVQGGVTEAFF	TGTGCCTGGAGTGTCCAGGGGGGAGTAACTGAAGCTTTCTTT
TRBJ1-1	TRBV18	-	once	CASSLEQGFTNTEAFF	TGTGCCAGCTCACTCGAACAGGGTTTTACGAACACTGAAGCTTTCTTT
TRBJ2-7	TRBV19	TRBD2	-	CASSLGRTYEQYF	TGTGCCAGTAGCCTCGGGAGGACCTACGAGCAGTACTTC
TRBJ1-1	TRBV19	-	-	CASSIRLEPAFF	TGTGCCAGTAGTATTAGGCTAGAACCAGCTTTCTTT
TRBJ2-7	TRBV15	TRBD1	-	CATSRDPSGGPYEQYF	TGTGCCACCAGCAGAGATCCGTCAGGGGGCCCCTACGAGCAGTACTTC
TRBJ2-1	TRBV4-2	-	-	CASSQDPLLAPEQFF	TGTGCCAGCAGCCAAGATCCCCTTCTAGCCCCGGAGCAGTTCTTC
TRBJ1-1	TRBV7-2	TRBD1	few	CASSYSRGLDTEAFF	TGTGCCAGCAGCTACTCCAGGGGGCTAGACACTGAAGCTTTCTTT
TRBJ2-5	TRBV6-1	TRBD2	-	CASSRSGGRETQYF	TGTGCCAGCAGCCGTAGCGGGGGACGGGAGACCCAGTACTTC
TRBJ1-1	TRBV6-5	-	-	CASRGTSRLSEAFF	TGTGCCAGCAGGGGGACTTCAAGGCTTTCTGAAGCTTTCTTT
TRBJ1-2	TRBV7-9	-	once	CASSPPGGLRESNYGYTF	TGTGCCAGCAGCCCCCCGGGGGGTCTGAGGGAGTCTAACTATGGCTACACCTTC
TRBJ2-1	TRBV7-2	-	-	CASSLGGLLNEQFF	TGTGCCAGCAGCTTAGGTGGGCTCCTTAATGAGCAGTTCTTC
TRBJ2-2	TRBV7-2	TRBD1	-	CASNLDRANTGELFF	TGTGCCAGCAACCTAGACAGGGCGAACACCGGGGAGCTGTTTTTT
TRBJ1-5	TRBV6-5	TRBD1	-	CASRLTGGSQPQHF	TGTGCCAGCAGGCTCACAGGGGGCAGTCAGCCCCAGCATTTT
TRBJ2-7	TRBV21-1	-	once	CASSKKGQVPYEQYF	TGTGCCAGCAGCAAAAAGGGACAGGTACCCTACGAGCAGTACTTC
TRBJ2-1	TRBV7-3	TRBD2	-	CASSLRPSGTRNEQFF	TGTGCCAGCAGCTTGCGGCCTAGCGGGACCCGTAATGAGCAGTTCTTC
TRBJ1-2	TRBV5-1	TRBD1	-	CASSLGQGFSYGYTF	TGCGCCAGCAGCTTGGGACAGGGCTTCTCCTATGGCTACACCTTC
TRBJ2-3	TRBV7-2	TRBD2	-	CASRPPGLATDTQYF	TGTGCCAGCAGGCCGCCGGGACTAGCTACAGATACGCAGTATTTT
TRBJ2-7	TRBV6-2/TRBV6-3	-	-	CASSKPTGIPYEQYF	TGTGCCAGCAGTAAGCCCACCGGGATCCCCTACGAGCAGTACTTC